This T cell receptor (beta chain) emerged from a study of human T cells and chemical hapten exposure. Study-wide context: The study traced per-sample TCR yield variation mainly to small differences in pooled library volumes.

Each CDR3 protein is one row after TCRdb ran MiXCR on the RACE reads. The table includes roughly 38,000 distinct CDR3 sequences, over 7.5% detected once. Trimming pared 2 bases from V and 8 bases from J, leaving 18 bases between. From germline, CDR1 is MNHEY and CDR2 SMNVEV (reference sequence). This CDR3 contains 16 residues. With regard to this clonotype: Its antigen is currently unknown.

The study, taken as a whole, reports: Expanded TCRs grouped into significantly more large CDR3 similarity clusters than controls produced. No change in TCRs above 1 in 1000 frequency was produced by DPC sensitization.

Documented time point: patch test 3, about 24 weeks after DPC sensitization. This sample's treatment: therapeutic diphenylcyclopropenone sensitization with weekly scalp DPC. Unseparated into fractions, whole blood served as the source from which total RNA was extracted. Ahead of applying each patch test, blood was sampled. Source: whole blood, taken in connection with sensitization to the hapten diphenylcyclopropenone (DPC). The chain employs TRBV27 and TRBJ2-2; tentatively, D is TRBD2 (5 bases). This clonotype originated in a man over 45 with alopecia areata. Some clones in this sample may be carry-over from other donors' samples. The CDR3 DNA is TGTGCCAGCAGTTTAGATTCAGGCCTAGCCCCGGGGGAGCTGTTTTTT. Translated, it gives CASSLDSGLAPGELFF.